This TCR beta chain was profiled in a study of T cell repertoires and HLA-DP antigens. Study in general: One alloantigen had around ten groove amino acid differences from self, the other one.

CDR3 size: 17 residues. The germline gives CDR1 SGHAT, CDR2 FQNNGV. Trimming cost V 4 bases and J 4 bases; bases outside gene matches: 7. Each pre-culture CD4+ sample aimed for hundreds of thousands of T cell genomes at deep resolution. Sequencing used immunoSEQ multiplex PCR; TCRdb keeps in-frame clones, though not all of them. In the table there are over 100,000 clones, 80% to 95% of which are singletons. As regards this clone: What it binds is unknown.

Sequencing was done on a sample of CD4+ T cells from PBMCs. The gene calls are TRBV11-2 and TRBJ2-3, with 14 bases that match TRBD2. The receptor comes from a young woman in good health and CMV-seronegative. This CDR3 is CASSSRGLAGVPDTQYF. CDR3 coding DNA: TGTGCCAGCAGCTCCCGGGGACTAGCGGGGGTGCCAGATACGCAGTATTTT.